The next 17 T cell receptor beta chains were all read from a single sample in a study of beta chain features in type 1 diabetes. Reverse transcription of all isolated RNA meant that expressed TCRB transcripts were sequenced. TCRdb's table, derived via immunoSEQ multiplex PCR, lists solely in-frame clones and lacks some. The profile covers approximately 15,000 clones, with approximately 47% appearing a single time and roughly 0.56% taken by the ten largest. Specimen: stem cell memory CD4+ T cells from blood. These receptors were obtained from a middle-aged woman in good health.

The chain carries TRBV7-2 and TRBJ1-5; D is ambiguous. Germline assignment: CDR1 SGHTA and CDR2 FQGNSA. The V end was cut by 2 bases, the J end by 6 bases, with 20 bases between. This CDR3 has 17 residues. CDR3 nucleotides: TGTGCCAGCAGCTTAAATCCCGCTCCGGGGATGGGTCAGCCCCAGCATTTT. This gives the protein CASSLNPAPGMGQPQHF.

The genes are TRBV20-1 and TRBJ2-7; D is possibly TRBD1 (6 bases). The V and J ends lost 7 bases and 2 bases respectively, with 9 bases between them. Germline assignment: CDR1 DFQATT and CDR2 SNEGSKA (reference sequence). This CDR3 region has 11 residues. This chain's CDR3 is CSVNRAYEQYF. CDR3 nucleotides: TGCAGTGTCAACAGGGCCTACGAGCAGTACTTC.

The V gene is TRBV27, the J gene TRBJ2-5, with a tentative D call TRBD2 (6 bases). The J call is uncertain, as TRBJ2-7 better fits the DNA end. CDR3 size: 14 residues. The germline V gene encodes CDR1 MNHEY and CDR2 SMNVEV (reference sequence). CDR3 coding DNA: TGTGCCAGCAGTTTGGAGGGCTTCTCCTACGAGCAGTACTTC. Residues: CASSLEGFSYEQYF.

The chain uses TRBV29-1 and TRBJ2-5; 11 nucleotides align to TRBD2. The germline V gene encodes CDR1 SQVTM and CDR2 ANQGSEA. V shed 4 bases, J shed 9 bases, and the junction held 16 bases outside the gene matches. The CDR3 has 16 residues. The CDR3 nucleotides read TGCAGCGTTGCCGGGCTAGCGGGGGGTTCCTCGGGGCCCCAGTACTTC. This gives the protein CSVAGLAGGSSGPQYF.

Here the CDR3 DNA reads TGCGCCAGCAGCGGCGGGACTAGCGGGGGGGAACTAGCCTACGAGCAGTACTTC. Translation gives CASSGGTSGGELAYEQYF. The genes are TRBV5-1 and TRBJ2-7; 16 bases match TRBD2. The J segment lost 2 bases and the V segment lost 4 bases, leaving 9 bases of the junction unmatched. The CDR3 is 18 amino acids. Per the germline V gene, CDR1 is SGHRS and CDR2 is YFSETQ.

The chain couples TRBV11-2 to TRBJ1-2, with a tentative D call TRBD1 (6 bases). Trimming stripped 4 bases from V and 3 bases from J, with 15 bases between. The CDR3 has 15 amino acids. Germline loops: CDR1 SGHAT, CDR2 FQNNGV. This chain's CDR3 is CASSSDRTYYYGYTF. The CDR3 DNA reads TGTGCCAGCAGCTCCGACAGGACGTACTACTATGGCTACACCTTC.

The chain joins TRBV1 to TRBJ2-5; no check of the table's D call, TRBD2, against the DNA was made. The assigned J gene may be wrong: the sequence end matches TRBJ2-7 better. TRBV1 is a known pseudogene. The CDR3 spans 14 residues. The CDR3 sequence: CTSVGGANAYEQYF. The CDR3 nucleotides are TGCACCAGCGTGGGGGGGGCGAATGCCTACGAGCAGTACTTC.

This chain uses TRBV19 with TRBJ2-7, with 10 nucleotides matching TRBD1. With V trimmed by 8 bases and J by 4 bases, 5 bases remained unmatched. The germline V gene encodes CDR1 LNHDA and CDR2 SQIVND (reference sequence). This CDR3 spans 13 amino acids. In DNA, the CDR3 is TGTGCCAGTTCCCGGGACAGGGGTTACGAGCAGTACTTC. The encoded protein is CASSRDRGYEQYF.

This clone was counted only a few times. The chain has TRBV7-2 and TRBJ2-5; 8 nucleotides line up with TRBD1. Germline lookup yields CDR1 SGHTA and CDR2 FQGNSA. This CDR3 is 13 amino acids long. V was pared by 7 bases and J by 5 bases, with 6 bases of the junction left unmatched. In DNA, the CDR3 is TGTGCCAGCAATCCGACAGGGGTGGAGACCCAGTACTTC. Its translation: CASNPTGVETQYF.

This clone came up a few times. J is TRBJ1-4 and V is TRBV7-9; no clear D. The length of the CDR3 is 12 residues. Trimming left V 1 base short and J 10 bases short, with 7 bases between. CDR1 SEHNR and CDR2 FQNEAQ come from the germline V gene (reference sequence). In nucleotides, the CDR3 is TGTGCCAGCAGCTTAGAGACGGGAAAACTGTTTTTT. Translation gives CASSLETGKLFF.

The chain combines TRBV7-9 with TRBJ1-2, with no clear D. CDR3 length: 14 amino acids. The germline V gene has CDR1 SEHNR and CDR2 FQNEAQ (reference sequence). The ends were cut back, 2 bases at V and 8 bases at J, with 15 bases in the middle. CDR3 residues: CASSLHGRPGGYTF. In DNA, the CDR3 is TGTGCCAGCAGCTTACATGGCCGTCCGGGGGGCTACACCTTC.

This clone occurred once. The CDR3 coding sequence is TGTGCCAGCAGTGAATTCGCAGGGGACACTGAAGCTTTCTTT. It yields the protein CASSEFAGDTEAFF. The rearrangement joins TRBV2 to TRBJ1-1, with D possibly TRBD1 on 6 matching bases. Per the germline V gene, CDR1 is SNHLY and CDR2 is FYNNEI. Trimming left V 2 bases short and J 3 bases short, with 10 bases between. The CDR3 contains 14 residues.

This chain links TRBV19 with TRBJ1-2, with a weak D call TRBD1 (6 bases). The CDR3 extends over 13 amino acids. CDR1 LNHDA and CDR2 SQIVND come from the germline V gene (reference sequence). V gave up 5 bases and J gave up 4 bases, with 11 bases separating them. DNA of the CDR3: TGTGCCAGTAGTCTCGGGACAAGCTATGGCTACACCTTC. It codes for CASSLGTSYGYTF.

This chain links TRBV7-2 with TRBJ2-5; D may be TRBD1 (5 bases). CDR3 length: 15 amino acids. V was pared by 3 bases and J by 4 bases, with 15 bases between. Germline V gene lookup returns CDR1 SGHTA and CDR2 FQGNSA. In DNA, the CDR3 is TGTGCCAGCAGCTTTAACCCGGTCACAGGAGAGACCCAGTACTTC. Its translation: CASSFNPVTGETQYF.

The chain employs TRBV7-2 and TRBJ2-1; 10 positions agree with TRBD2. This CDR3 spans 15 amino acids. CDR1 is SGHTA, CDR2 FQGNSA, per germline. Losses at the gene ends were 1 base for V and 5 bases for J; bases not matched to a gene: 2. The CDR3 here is CASSLVAGGHNEQFF. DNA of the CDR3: TGTGCCAGCAGCTTAGTAGCGGGGGGACACAATGAGCAGTTCTTC.

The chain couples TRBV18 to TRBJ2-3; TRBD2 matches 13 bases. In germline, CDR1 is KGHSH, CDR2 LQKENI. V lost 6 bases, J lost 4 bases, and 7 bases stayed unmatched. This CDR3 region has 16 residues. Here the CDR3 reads CASSPGTSGASDTQYF. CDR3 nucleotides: TGTGCCAGCTCCCCCGGGACTAGCGGGGCCTCAGATACGCAGTATTTT.

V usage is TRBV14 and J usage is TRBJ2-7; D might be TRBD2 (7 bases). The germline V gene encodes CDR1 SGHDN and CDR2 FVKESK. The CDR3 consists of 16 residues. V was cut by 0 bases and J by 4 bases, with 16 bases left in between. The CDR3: CASSQDPSGRGYEQYF. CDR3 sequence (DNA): TGTGCCAGCAGCCAAGATCCCTCTGGGAGGGGGTACGAGCAGTACTTC.